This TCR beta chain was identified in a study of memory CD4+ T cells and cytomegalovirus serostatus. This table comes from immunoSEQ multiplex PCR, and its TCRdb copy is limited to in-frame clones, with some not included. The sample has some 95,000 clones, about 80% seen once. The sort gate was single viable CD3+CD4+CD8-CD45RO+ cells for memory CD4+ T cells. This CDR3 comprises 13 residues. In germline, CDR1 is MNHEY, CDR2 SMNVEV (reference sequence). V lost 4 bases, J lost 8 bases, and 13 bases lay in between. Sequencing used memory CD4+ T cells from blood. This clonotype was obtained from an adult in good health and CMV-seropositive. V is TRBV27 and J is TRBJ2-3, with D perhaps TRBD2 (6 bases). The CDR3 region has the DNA TGTGCCAGCAGTTCCCTACTAGCAGTTACGCAGTATTTT. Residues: CASSSLLAVTQYF.